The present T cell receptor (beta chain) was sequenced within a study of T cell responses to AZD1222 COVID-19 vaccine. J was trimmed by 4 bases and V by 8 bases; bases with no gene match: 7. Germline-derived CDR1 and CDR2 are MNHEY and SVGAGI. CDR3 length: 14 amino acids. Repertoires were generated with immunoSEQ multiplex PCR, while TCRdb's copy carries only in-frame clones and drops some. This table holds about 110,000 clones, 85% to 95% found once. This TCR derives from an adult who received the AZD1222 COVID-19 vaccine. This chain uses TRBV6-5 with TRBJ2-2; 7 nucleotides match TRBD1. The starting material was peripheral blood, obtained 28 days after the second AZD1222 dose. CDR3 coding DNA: TGTGCCAGCGTGGTGGGACAGCGCACCGGGGAGCTGTTTTTT. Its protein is CASVVGQRTGELFF.